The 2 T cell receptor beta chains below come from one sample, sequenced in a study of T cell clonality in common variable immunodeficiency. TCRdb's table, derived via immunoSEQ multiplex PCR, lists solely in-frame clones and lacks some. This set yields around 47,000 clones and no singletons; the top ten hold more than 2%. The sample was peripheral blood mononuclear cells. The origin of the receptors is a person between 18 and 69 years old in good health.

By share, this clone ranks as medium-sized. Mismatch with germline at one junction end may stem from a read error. The sequenced part of the CDR3 DNA is TGCGCCAGCAGATTGGACCGGGGGGGC. It specifies CASRLDRGG. The full CDR3 protein reads CASRLDRGGYTF. The chain is built from TRBV5-1 and TRBJ1-2; D perhaps matches TRBD1 (5 bases). The read comes to an end 3 residues before the CDR3 does, leaving the germline J gene to fill in the end. This CDR3 has 12 amino acids. Germline assignment: CDR1 SGHRS and CDR2 YFSETQ.

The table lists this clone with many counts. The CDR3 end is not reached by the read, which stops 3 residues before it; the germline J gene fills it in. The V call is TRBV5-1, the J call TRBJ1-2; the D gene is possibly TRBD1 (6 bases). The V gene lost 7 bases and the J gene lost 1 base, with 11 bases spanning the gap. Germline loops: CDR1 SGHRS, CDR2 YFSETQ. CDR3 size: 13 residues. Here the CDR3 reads CASRGQINYGYTF. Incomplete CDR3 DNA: TGCGCCAGCCGAGGACAGATTAACTATGGC.